The sequence of this T cell receptor beta chain was determined in a study of T cell responses to AZD1222 COVID-19 vaccine (dated by TCRdb to 2020 to 2022). For context, the study as a whole: A total of more than 230 trial participants underwent TCR sequencing, of whom around 200 received two doses of AZD1222 and around 25 received two doses of the MenACWY control vaccine. Trial participants were enrolled by age into 18-55, 56-69 and 70-plus year subgroups, with roughly 160, 29 and 62 TCR-sequenced participants respectively.

The CDR3 regions of human TCRbeta chains were analyzed by immunosequencing. For the original study's pipeline: TCRs in the repertoires were matched against a reference library of SARS-CoV-2-specific TCRs that had been generated with the MIRA antigen-specificity platform. Breadth meant the fraction of unique TCRs that were SARS-CoV-2-associated, whereas depth meant the fraction of total T cells that were SARS-CoV-2-associated. Each spike-specific TCR was assigned to its reactive spike region and to a CD4 or CD8 class using the MIRA data. Log10-transformed breadth and depth values were compared by one-way ANOVA with Sidak's multiple comparisons tests. Held by TCRdb, this immuneACCESS table contains in-frame sequences only and omits some clones. Under half of the omission traces to an unresolved V gene where checked; the cause of the rest is unknown. From that table come the V and J calls and clone size; the DNA was used to work out D and trimming. The sample has some 190,000 clones on record, roughly nine tenths of them singletons. Of the sample, under 2% is held by the ten largest clones.

Note on this clone: Its antigen target is currently unknown. It has no much larger one-base neighbor in the sample; base qualities were not kept.

Reading the label with the study, this specimen's time point is: about 28 days (+/-7) after the second vaccine dose. AZD1222 recipients whose second dose came at about 4 weeks and those whose second dose came at about 12 weeks were combined into one group, since spike-specific TCR depth and breadth did not differ between the two schedules. Vaccinee samples were obtained from the UK trials COV001 and COV002, which included a single-blind randomized controlled phase 2/3 trial of AZD1222 (ChAdOx1 nCoV-19) in healthy adults. For TCRbeta chain sequencing, PBMC samples were collected from trial participants at day 0 and at day 28 after the second dose. Germline trimming amounts to 2 bases on V and 2 bases on J, with 3 as the count of junction bases outside the gene matches. From the cysteine up to the phenylalanine, the CDR3 has a length of 16 residues. The kept DNA is CDR3 alone, 48 bases in frame from the first base. For CDR1 and CDR2, the germline V gene (reference sequence) lists MNHNY and SVGAGI.

What the study reported, not specific to this receptor: Most participants were white British and females outnumbered males, and the authors suggested that clonal diversity may have been underestimated. Conclusions about previously exposed vaccinees are limited because only a handful of AZD1222 recipients were SARS-CoV-2 seropositive at baseline. No day 14 peak-response samples were available, so repertoires were characterized only after the peak T cell response. Nearly half of unique spike-specific TCRs reportedly recognized epitopes outside regions mutated in the B.1.351 and B.1.1.7 variants. The whole spike protein was spanned by vaccine-associated CD4 TCRs, and dominant responses were seen in regions 160-218 and 743-854. A significant rise in spike-specific TCR breadth and depth was observed after two AZD1222 doses relative to day 0 and relative to MenACWY recipients. The 56-69-year group was small, and its depth increase did not reach significance, likely because of low power.

This clonotype was obtained from an adult who received the AZD1222 COVID-19 vaccine. Sequencing was performed on peripheral blood, taken 28 days after the second AZD1222 dose. Recombination joined TRBV6-6 with TRBJ1-5; TRBD1 lines up with 10 middle nucleotides. Here is the DNA: TGTGCCAGCAGTTACCTCGGGACAGGGGGCAATCAGCCCCAGCATTTT. Its coded protein is CASSYLGTGGNQPQHF.